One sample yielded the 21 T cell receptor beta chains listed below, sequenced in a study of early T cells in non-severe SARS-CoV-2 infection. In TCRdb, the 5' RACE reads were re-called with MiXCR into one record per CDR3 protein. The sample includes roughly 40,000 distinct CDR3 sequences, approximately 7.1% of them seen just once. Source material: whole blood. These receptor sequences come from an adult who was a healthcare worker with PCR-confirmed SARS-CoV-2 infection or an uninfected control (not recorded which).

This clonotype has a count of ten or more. CDR3 region: CASSLRITDTQYF. For the CDR3, the DNA is TGTGCCAGCAGCTTGAGAATAACAGATACGCAGTATTTT. The V and J genes are TRBV5-6 and TRBJ2-3; D not certain. Germline V CDR1 and CDR2: SGHDT, YYEEEE. V lost 1 base and J lost 3, with 6 bases in between. This CDR3 comprises 13 residues.

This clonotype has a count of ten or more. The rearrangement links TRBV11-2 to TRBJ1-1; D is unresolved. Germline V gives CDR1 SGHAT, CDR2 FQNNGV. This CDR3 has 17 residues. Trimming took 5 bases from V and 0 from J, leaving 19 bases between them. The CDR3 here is CASSPRLLGKMNTEAFF. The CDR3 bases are TGTGCCAGCAGCCCCCGGTTGCTAGGAAAGATGAACACTGAAGCTTTCTTT.

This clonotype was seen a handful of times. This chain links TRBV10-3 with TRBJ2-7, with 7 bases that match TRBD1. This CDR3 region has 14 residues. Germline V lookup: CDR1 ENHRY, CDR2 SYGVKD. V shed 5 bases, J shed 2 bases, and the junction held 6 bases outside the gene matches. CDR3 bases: TGTGCCATCAGTCCCGGGACAGCCACCTACGAGCAGTACTTC. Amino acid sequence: CAISPGTATYEQYF.

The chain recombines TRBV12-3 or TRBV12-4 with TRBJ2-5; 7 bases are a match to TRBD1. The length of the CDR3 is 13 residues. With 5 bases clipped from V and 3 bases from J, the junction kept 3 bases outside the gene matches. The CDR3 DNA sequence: TGTGCCAGCAGTGCACAGGGGAAAGAGACCCAGTACTTC. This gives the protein CASSAQGKETQYF.

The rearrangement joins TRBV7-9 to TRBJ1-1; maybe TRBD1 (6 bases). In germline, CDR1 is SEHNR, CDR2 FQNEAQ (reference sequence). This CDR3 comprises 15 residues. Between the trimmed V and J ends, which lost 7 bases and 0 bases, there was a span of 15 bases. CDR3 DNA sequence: TGTGCCAGCACCCCCTCAGGGGCGATGAACACTGAAGCTTTCTTT. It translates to CASTPSGAMNTEAFF.

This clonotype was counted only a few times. For the CDR3, the DNA is TGTGCCACCAGCTCCGGGGACTCCTACGAGCAGTACTTC. Amino acid sequence: CATSSGDSYEQYF. The chain couples TRBV15 to TRBJ2-7, with D possibly being TRBD2 (5 bases). V lost 5 bases, J lost 0 bases, and 8 bases lay in between. There are 13 residues in the CDR3. Germline loops: CDR1 LNHNV, CDR2 YYDKDF (reference sequence). The complete variable domain, with remaining parts taken from reference TRBV15 and TRBJ2-7, reads DAMVIQNPRYQVTQFGKPVTLSCSQTLNHNVMYWYQQKSSQAPKLLFHYYDKDFNNEADTPDNFQSRRPNTSFCFLDIRSPGLGDTAMYLCATSSGDSYEQYFGPGTRLTVT.

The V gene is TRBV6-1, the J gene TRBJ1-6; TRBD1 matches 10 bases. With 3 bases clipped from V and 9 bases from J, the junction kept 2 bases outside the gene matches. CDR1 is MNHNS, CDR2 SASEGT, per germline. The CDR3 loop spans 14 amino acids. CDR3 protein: CASSEGQGISPLHF. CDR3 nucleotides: TGTGCCAGCAGTGAGGGACAGGGGATTTCACCCCTCCACTTT.

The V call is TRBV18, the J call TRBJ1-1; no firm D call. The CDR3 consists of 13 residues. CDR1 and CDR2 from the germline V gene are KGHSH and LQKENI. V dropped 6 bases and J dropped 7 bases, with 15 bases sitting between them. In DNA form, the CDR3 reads TGTGCCAGCTCTACCACCCCCGGTCTTGAAGCTTTCTTT. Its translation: CASSTTPGLEAFF.

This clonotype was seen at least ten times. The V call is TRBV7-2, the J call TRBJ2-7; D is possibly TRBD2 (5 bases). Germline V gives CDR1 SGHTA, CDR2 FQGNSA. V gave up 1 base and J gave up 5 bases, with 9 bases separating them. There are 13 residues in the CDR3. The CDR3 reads CASSLVSGNEQYF. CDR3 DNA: TGTGCCAGCAGCTTAGTCTCGGGAAACGAGCAGTACTTC.

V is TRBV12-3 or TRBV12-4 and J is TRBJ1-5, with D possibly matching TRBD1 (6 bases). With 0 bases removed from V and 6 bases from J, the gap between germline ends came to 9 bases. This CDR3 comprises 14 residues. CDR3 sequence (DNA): TGTGCCAGCAGTTTAGCAGGGGGGGCTCAGCCCCAGCATTTT. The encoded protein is CASSLAGGAQPQHF.

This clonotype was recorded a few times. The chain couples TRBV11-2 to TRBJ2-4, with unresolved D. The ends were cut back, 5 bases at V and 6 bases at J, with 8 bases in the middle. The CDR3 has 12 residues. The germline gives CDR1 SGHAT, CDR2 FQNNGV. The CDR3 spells CASSANVNIQYF. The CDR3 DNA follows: TGTGCCAGCAGCGCAAACGTAAACATTCAGTACTTC.

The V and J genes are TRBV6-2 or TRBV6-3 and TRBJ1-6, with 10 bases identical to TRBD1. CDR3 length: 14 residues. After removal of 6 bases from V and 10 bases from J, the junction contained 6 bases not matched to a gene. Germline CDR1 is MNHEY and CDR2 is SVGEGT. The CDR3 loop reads CASSLDRGLSPLHF. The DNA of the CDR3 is TGTGCCAGCAGCCTCGACAGGGGGCTGTCACCCCTCCACTTT.

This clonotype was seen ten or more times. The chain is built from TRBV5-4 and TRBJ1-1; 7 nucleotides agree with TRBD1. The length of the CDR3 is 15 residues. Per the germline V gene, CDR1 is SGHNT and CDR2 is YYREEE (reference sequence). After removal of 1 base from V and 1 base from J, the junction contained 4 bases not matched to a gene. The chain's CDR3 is CASSLPTGQNTEAFF. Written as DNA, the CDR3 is TGTGCCAGCAGCTTGCCGACAGGGCAGAACACTGAAGCTTTCTTT.

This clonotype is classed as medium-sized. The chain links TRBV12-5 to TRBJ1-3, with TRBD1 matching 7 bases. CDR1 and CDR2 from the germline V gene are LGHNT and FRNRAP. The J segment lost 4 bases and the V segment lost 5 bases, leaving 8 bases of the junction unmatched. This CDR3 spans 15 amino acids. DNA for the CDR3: TGTGCTAGTGGTCTACCGACAGGGCCAGGAAACACCATATATTTT. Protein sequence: CASGLPTGPGNTIYF.

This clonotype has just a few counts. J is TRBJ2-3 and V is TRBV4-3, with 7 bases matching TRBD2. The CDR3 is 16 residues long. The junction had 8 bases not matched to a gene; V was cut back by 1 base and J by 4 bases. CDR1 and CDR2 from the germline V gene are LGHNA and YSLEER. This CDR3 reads CASSQGASRGADTQYF. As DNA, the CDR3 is TGCGCCAGCAGCCAAGGGGCTTCCCGGGGGGCAGATACGCAGTATTTT.

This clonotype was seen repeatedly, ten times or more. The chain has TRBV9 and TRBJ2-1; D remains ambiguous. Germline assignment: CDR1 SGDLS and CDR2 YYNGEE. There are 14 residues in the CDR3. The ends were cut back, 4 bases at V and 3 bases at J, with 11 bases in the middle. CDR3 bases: TGTGCCAGCAGCCCCGGGCCAGACTACAATGAGCAGTTCTTC. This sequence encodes CASSPGPDYNEQFF.

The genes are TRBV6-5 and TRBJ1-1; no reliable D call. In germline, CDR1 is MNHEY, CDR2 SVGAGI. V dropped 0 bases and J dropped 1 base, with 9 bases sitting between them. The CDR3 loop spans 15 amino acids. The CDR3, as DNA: TGTGCCAGCAGTTACTCGATGGCAGCGAACACTGAAGCTTTCTTT. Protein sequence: CASSYSMAANTEAFF.

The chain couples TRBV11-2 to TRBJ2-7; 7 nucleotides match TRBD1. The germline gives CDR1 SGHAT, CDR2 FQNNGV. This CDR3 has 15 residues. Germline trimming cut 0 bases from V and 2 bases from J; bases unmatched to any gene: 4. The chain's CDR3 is CASSLEARGTYEQYF. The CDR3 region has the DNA TGTGCCAGCAGCTTAGAGGCCAGGGGGACCTACGAGCAGTACTTC.

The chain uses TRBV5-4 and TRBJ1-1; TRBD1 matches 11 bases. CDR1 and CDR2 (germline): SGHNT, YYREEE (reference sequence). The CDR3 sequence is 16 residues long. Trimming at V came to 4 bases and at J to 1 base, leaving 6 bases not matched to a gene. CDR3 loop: CASSLGQGAANTEAFF. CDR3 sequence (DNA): TGTGCCAGCAGCCTAGGACAGGGGGCTGCGAACACTGAAGCTTTCTTT.

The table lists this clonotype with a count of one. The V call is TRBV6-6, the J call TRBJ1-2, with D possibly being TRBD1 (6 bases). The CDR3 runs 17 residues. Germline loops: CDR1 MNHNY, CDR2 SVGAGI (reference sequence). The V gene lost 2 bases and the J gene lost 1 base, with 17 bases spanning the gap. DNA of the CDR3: TGTGCCAGCAGTTACACCCTCCCCGGGGGCGTTAACTATGGCTACACCTTC. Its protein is CASSYTLPGGVNYGYTF.

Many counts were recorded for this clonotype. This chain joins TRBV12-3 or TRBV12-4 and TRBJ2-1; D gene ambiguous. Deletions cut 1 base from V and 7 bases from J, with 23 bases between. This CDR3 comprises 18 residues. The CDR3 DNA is TGTGCCAGCAGTTTAGTCTCCGTAGGCTCCGGCCCGAAAAATGAGCAGTTCTTC. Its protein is CASSLVSVGSGPKNEQFF.